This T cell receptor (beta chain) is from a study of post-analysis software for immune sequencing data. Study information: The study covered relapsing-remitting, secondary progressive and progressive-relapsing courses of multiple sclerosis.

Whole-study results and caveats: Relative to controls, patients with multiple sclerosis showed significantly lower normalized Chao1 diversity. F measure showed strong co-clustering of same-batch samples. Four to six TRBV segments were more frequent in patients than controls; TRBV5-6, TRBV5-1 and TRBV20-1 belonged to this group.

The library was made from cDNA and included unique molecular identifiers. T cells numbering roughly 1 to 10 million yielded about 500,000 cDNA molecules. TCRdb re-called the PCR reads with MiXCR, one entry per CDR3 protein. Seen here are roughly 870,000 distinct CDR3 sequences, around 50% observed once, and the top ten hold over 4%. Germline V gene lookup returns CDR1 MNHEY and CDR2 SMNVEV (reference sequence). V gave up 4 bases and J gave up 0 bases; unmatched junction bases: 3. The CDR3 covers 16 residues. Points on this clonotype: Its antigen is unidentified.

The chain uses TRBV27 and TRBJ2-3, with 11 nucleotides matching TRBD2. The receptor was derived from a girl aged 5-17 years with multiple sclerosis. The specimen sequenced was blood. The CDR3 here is CASSSRTSGSTDTQYF. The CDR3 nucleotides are TGTGCCAGCAGTTCCCGGACTAGCGGGAGCACAGATACGCAGTATTTT.